The 9 T cell receptor beta chains below all came from one sample that was sequenced in a study of T-cell memory formation after mild COVID-19. TCRdb used MiXCR to reprocess the 5' RACE reads, holding one entry per CDR3 protein. Altogether about 240,000 distinct CDR3 sequences are present, around 10% being singletons, with the ten largest covering around a fifth. The specimen sequenced was PBMCs or a T cell subset sorted from them (not recorded which). The receptors were gathered from a young man who had mild COVID-19 (a few samples of this study predate the infection). Cell type and time point are not known.

This clonotype was counted between two and nine times. The rearrangement links TRBV15 to TRBJ2-3; TRBD2 agrees at 12 bases. The CDR3 length is 16 residues. The ends lost 5 bases at V and 2 bases at J; junction bases unmatched: 5. The germline CDR1 and CDR2 sequences are LNHNV and YYDKDF (reference sequence). The CDR3 here is CATSGGLAGSTDTQYF. Written as DNA, the CDR3 is TGTGCCACCAGCGGAGGACTAGCGGGGTCCACAGATACGCAGTATTTT.

The table lists this clonotype with a few counts. This chain connects TRBV30 to TRBJ1-2; D is undetermined. The CDR3 has 13 residues. The V and J ends lost 3 bases and 1 base respectively, with 9 bases between them. Germline CDR1 is GTSNPN and CDR2 is SVGIG (reference sequence). Here the CDR3 DNA reads TGTGCCTGGAGGCGGGTGGATAACTATGGCTACACCTTC. It encodes CAWRRVDNYGYTF.

V gene TRBV2 combines with J gene TRBJ1-2; D call uncertain. V was clipped by 6 bases and J by 4 bases, with 15 bases between them. CDR1 is SNHLY, CDR2 FYNNEI, per germline. There are 14 residues in the CDR3. The CDR3 DNA is TGTGCCAGCAGCGGATACAGTGAGAGCTATGGCTACACCTTC. This translates into CASSGYSESYGYTF.

The gene calls are TRBV5-1 and TRBJ2-1; TRBD2 agrees at 8 bases. The CDR3 contains 18 residues. V gave up 4 bases and J gave up 4 bases; unmatched junction bases: 16. CDR1 SGHRS and CDR2 YFSETQ come from the germline V gene. Here the CDR3 DNA reads TGCGCCAGCAGCAGGGAGCCGCAAGCGCCTAGCGGGTACAATGAGCAGTTCTTC. Residues: CASSREPQAPSGYNEQFF.

CDR3 coding DNA: TGTGCCAGTAGTCCAGGGACAGGGGGCTTAGCTGAGCAGTTCTTC. Translated, it gives CASSPGTGGLAEQFF. V is TRBV19 and J is TRBJ2-1; 12 bases are a match to TRBD1. Germline CDR1 LNHDA, CDR2 SQIVND (reference sequence). The CDR3 covers 15 residues. J was trimmed by 9 bases and V by 5 bases; bases with no gene match: 8.

The genes are TRBV2 and TRBJ2-3, with D maybe TRBD2 (7 bases). The V gene lost 1 base and the J gene lost 2 bases, with 19 bases spanning the gap. Germline V lookup: CDR1 SNHLY, CDR2 FYNNEI. The CDR3 runs 18 residues. CDR3: CASSEGRMYGGATDTQYF. CDR3 DNA sequence: TGTGCCAGCAGTGAAGGCCGTATGTATGGGGGGGCCACAGATACGCAGTATTTT.

The V and J genes are TRBV7-9 and TRBJ1-3; tentatively, D is TRBD1 (6 bases). From germline, CDR1 is SEHNR and CDR2 FQNEAQ (reference sequence). The V gene lost 5 bases and the J gene lost 3 bases, with 23 bases spanning the gap. This CDR3 region has 18 residues. The CDR3 sequence is CASSNKGPGAWLGNTIYF. In nucleotides, the CDR3 is TGTGCCAGCAGCAATAAGGGCCCGGGGGCTTGGCTTGGAAACACCATATATTTT.

Notes on this clonotype: A junction boundary mismatches the germline segment, possibly from a read error. The rearrangement links TRBV12-3 or TRBV12-4 to TRBJ2-1; 8 nucleotides align to TRBD1. This CDR3 comprises 15 residues. CDR3 sequence reads: CARSFTGGSYNEQFF. The DNA of the CDR3 is TGTGCCAGAAGTTTTACAGGGGGCTCCTACAATGAGCAGTTCTTC.

This clonotype was detected a few times. V is TRBV10-2 and J is TRBJ1-2; 7 nucleotides agree with TRBD1. From germline, CDR1 is WSHSY and CDR2 SAAADI. The V segment lost 5 bases and the J segment 7 bases; nucleotides outside the gene matches: 10. The CDR3 totals 14 residues. CDR3 coding DNA: TGCGCCAGCAGTAACAGGGGCGCTTTAGGTGGCTACACCTTC. It is translated as CASSNRGALGGYTF.